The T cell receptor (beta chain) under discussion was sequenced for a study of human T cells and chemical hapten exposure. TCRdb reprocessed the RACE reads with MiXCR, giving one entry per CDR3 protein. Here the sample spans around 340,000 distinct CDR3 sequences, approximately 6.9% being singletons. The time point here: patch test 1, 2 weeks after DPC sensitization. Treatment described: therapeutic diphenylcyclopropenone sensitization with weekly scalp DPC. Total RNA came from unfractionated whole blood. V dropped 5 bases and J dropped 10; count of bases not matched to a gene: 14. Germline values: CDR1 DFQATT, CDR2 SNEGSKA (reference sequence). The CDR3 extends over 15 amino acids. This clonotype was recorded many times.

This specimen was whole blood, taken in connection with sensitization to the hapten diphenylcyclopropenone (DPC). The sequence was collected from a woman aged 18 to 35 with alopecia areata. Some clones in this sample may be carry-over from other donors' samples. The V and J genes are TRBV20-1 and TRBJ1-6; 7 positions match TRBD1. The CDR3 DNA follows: TGCAGTGCTTCCCAGGGGGAGCGATCTGGATCACCCCTCCACTTT. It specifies CSASQGERSGSPLHF.